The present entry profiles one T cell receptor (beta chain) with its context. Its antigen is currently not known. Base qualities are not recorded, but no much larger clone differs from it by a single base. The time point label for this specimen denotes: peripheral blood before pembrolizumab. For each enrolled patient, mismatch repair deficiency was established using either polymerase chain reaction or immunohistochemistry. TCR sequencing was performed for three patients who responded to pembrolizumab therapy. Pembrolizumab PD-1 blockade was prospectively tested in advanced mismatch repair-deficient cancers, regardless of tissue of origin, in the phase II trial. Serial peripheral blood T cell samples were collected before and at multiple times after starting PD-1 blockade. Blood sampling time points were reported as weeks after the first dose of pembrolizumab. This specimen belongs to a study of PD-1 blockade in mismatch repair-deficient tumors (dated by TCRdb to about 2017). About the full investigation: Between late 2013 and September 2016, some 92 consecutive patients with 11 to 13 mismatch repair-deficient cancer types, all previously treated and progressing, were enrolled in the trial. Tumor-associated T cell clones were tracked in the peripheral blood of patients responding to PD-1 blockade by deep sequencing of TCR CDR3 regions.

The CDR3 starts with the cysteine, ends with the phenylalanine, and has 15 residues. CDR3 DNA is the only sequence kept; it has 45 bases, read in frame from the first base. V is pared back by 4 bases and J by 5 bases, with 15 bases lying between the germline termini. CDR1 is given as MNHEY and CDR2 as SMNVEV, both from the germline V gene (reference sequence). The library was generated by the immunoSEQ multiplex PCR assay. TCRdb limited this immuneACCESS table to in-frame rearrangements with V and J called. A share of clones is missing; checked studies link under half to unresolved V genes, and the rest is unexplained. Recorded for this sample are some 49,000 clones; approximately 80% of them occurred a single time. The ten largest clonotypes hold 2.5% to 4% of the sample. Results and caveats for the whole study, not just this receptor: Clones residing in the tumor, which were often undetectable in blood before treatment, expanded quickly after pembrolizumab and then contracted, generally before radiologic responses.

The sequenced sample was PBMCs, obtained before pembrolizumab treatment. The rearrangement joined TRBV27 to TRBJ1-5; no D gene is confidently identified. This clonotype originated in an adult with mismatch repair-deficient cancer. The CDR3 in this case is CASSSPEGRDQPQHF. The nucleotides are TGTGCCAGCAGTTCGCCTGAGGGAAGGGATCAGCCCCAGCATTTT.